This T cell receptor beta chain was sequenced for a study of T cell responses to AZD1222 COVID-19 vaccine. The CDR3 totals 18 residues. V shed 3 bases and J shed 8 bases, with 29 bases lying between them. Per germline, CDR1 SGHNT and CDR2 YYREEE (reference sequence). Data came from immunoSEQ multiplex PCR; TCRdb stores just in-frame clones and leaves some out. This sample has about 85,000 clones, with roughly nine tenths found just once. V and J are TRBV5-4 and TRBJ1-2; a possible D gene is TRBD1 (6 bases). The TCR comes from an adult in good health. Sequenced here: peripheral blood, sampled on day 0 of AZD1222 vaccination. CDR3 sequence: CASSYPRGRGQKTLGYTF. The CDR3 DNA is TGTGCCAGCAGCTACCCGCGAGGTCGGGGGCAAAAAACCCTGGGCTACACCTTC.